This is a list of T cell receptor beta chains from one sample in a study of T-cell memory formation after mild COVID-19. TCRdb re-called the 5' RACE reads through MiXCR, storing one row per CDR3 protein. The repertoire holds approximately 490,000 distinct CDR3 sequences, with over 20% as singletons. Sample: PBMCs or a T cell subset sorted from them (not recorded which). These receptors were collected from an adult woman who had mild COVID-19 (a few samples of this study predate the infection). Cell type and time point are not known. Each CDR3 is given with its conserved first and last residue. The D gene is left open where the match is weak. Size is stated for part of the rows, as once, few or many counts, or as a class when the clone is expanded.

abundance,v_gene,d_gene,j_gene,CDR3aa,CDR3nt
-,TRBV3-1,TRBD2,TRBJ2-1,CASSQDLAGGPRNEQFF,TGTGCCAGCAGCCAAGATTTAGCGGGAGGGCCGCGGAATGAGCAGTTCTTC
many,TRBV6-5,TRBD1,TRBJ1-5,CASSRGTGGNQPQHF,TGTGCCAGCAGCCGGGGGACAGGGGGGAATCAGCCCCAGCATTTT
-,TRBV29-1,-,TRBJ1-1,CSVDRGPEAFF,TGCAGCGTTGATCGGGGCCCTGAAGCTTTCTTT
few,TRBV5-5,TRBD1,TRBJ2-1,CASSVPGTDNEQFF,TGTGCCAGCAGCGTGCCCGGGACAGACAATGAGCAGTTCTTC
-,TRBV15,-,TRBJ1-1,CATAPTGARGTEAFF,TGTGCCACCGCCCCCACGGGGGCCAGGGGAACTGAAGCTTTCTTT
-,TRBV4-1,TRBD2,TRBJ2-2,CASSPGGLAANTGELFF,TGCGCCAGCAGCCCTGGGGGACTAGCGGCGAACACCGGGGAGCTGTTTTTT
-,TRBV20-1,TRBD1,TRBJ2-6,CSASPGQLSFSGANVLTF,TGCAGTGCTAGCCCGGGACAGCTTTCCTTCTCTGGGGCCAACGTCCTGACTTTC
-,TRBV5-5,-,TRBJ2-7,CASSLGPGGVYEQYF,TGTGCCAGCAGCTTGGGTCCGGGGGGCGTCTACGAGCAGTACTTC
-,TRBV7-9,TRBD1,TRBJ2-2,CASRFGTGASGELFF,TGTGCCAGCAGATTTGGGACAGGGGCGTCCGGGGAGCTGTTTTTT
many,TRBV24-1,-,TRBJ2-3,CATSDPGRDTQYF,TGTGCCACCAGTGATCCGGGTAGGGATACGCAGTATTTT
many,TRBV12-3/TRBV12-4,TRBD1,TRBJ2-7,CASSPPAGTGARYEQYF,TGTGCCAGCAGTCCCCCGGCGGGGACAGGGGCAAGATACGAGCAGTACTTC
-,TRBV12-3/TRBV12-4,-,TRBJ2-5,CASNRRGLETQYF,TGTGCCAGCAACCGGAGGGGATTGGAGACCCAGTACTTC
once,TRBV27,-,TRBJ2-7,CASSSPLRGDYEQYF,TGTGCCAGCAGTTCCCCCTTGAGGGGGGACTACGAGCAGTACTTC
few,TRBV20-1,-,TRBJ1-2,CSAFRTQRSNYGYTF,TGCAGTGCTTTTCGGACTCAAAGGTCTAACTATGGCTACACCTTC
few,TRBV11-3,-,TRBJ2-2,CASSLEWVDSPTGELFF,TGTGCCAGCAGCTTAGAGTGGGTGGACAGTCCCACCGGGGAGCTGTTTTTT
few,TRBV7-2,-,TRBJ2-1,CASRPSGGESYNEQFF,TGTGCCAGCCGCCCTTCGGGTGGAGAGTCCTACAATGAGCAGTTCTTC
-,TRBV2,TRBD2,TRBJ2-7,CASRPRTSGDSYEQYF,TGTGCCAGCAGACCGAGGACTAGCGGGGACTCCTACGAGCAGTACTTC
once,TRBV12-3/TRBV12-4,-,TRBJ1-1,CASSSILGTEAFF,TGTGCCAGCAGTTCTATTCTGGGGACTGAAGCTTTCTTT
-,TRBV18,-,TRBJ1-1,CASSPQDSYTEAFF,TGTGCCAGCTCACCACAGGACAGCTACACTGAAGCTTTCTTT
-,TRBV4-1,-,TRBJ2-3,CASSQGRGTVTDTQYF,TGCGCCAGCAGCCAAGGCCGGGGAACCGTAACAGATACGCAGTATTTT
-,TRBV6-2/TRBV6-3,-,TRBJ2-3,CASSPRQDSTDTQYF,TGTGCCAGCAGTCCCAGACAGGACAGCACAGATACGCAGTATTTT
-,TRBV4-2,-,TRBJ2-1,CASSQADSRYNEQFF,TGTGCCAGCAGCCAGGCAGACAGCCGGTACAATGAGCAGTTCTTC
-,TRBV6-5,-,TRBJ2-7,CASRPPGLDEQYF,TGTGCCAGCAGGCCTCCGGGGCTCGACGAGCAGTACTTC
few,TRBV12-3/TRBV12-4,-,TRBJ1-2,CASSYTGNGYTF,TGTGCCAGCAGCTATACAGGGAACGGCTACACCTTC
-,TRBV6-6,-,TRBJ1-6,CASALMAGVASNSPLHF,TGTGCCAGCGCCCTCATGGCGGGGGTTGCAAGTAATTCACCCCTCCACTTT
few,TRBV7-6,TRBD1,TRBJ2-5,CASSLEGAYQETQYF,TGTGCCAGCAGCTTAGAGGGGGCCTACCAAGAGACCCAGTACTTC
-,TRBV7-6,-,TRBJ2-7,CASSLVASGLRYEQYF,TGTGCCAGCAGCTTAGTTGCGTCGGGGTTGAGGTACGAGCAGTACTTC
once,TRBV3-1,TRBD1,TRBJ2-4,CASSRRVVDQGEVTKNIQYF,TGTGCCAGCAGCCGCCGCGTCGTTGACCAGGGGGAAGTAACCAAAAACATTCAGTACTTC
-,TRBV24-1,TRBD1,TRBJ1-5,CATSATTGTGGQPQHF,TGTGCCACCAGTGCCACTACCGGGACAGGGGGCCAGCCCCAGCATTTT
-,TRBV7-2,-,TRBJ1-1,CASSSAGSVMNTEAFF,TGTGCCAGCAGCTCTGCAGGGTCTGTCATGAACACTGAAGCTTTCTTT
-,TRBV7-8,TRBD2,TRBJ2-1,CASSFRLAGQHNEQFF,TGTGCCAGCAGCTTCAGACTAGCGGGGCAACACAATGAGCAGTTCTTC
-,TRBV4-1,-,TRBJ2-6,CASRPTGTVLEGANVLTF,TGCGCCAGCCGCCCGACAGGGACTGTTCTGGAGGGGGCCAACGTCCTGACTTTC
-,TRBV3-1,-,TRBJ1-2,CASSQYRDGIYGYTF,TGTGCCAGCAGCCAATACCGTGACGGCATCTATGGCTACACCTTC
few,TRBV5-1,TRBD2,TRBJ2-5,CASSLWGGETQYF,TGCGCCAGCAGCTTGTGGGGGGGAGAGACCCAGTACTTC
few,TRBV5-1,-,TRBJ1-1,CASGGLARGQNTEAFF,TGCGCCAGCGGGGGCTTGGCTCGGGGGCAGAACACTGAAGCTTTCTTT
many,TRBV24-1,-,TRBJ1-2,CATSDLSYGYTF,TGTGCCACCAGTGATTTGTCATATGGCTACACCTTC
-,TRBV7-9,-,TRBJ1-2,CASSRVLEWYGYTF,TGTGCCAGCAGTAGAGTCCTCGAGTGGTATGGCTACACCTTC
-,TRBV2,-,TRBJ1-6,CASSEGGYNSPLHF,TGTGCCAGCAGTGAGGGGGGATATAATTCACCCCTCCACTTT
many,TRBV30,-,TRBJ1-2,CAWSVLSTGDGYTF,TGTGCCTGGAGTGTACTTTCGACAGGAGATGGCTACACCTTC
-,TRBV27,-,TRBJ2-7,CATRPRTVNYEQYF,TGTGCCACCAGACCCAGGACGGTGAACTACGAGCAGTACTTC
few,TRBV10-2,-,TRBJ1-6,CASSEPPGLNSPLHF,TGCGCCAGCAGTGAGCCTCCGGGGCTTAATTCACCCCTCCACTTT
few,TRBV7-9,-,TRBJ2-1,CASSLGALEQFF,TGTGCCAGCAGCTTAGGGGCGCTTGAGCAGTTCTTC
-,TRBV12-5,-,TRBJ2-7,CASGVVGGEQYF,TGTGCTAGTGGCGTGGTCGGGGGAGAGCAGTACTTC
few,TRBV6-6,TRBD2,TRBJ2-3,CASSYSIVAGGPGDTQYF,TGTGCCAGCAGTTACTCGATAGTAGCGGGGGGGCCGGGAGATACGCAGTATTTT
many,TRBV24-1,TRBD2,TRBJ2-1,CATSDTGTSGRMGNEQFF,TGTGCCACCAGTGACACCGGGACTAGCGGGAGGATGGGCAATGAGCAGTTCTTC
few,TRBV18,TRBD1,TRBJ1-5,CASSQGAGQPQHF,TGTGCCAGCTCCCAGGGGGCGGGTCAGCCCCAGCATTTT
-,TRBV12-3/TRBV12-4,TRBD2,TRBJ2-3,CASSSSSGGGRSTQYF,TGTGCCAGCAGTTCCTCCTCGGGGGGGGGGCGAAGTACGCAGTATTTT
-,TRBV13,-,TRBJ2-1,CASSSPSSDSYNEQFF,TGTGCCAGCAGCTCTCCATCTAGCGACTCCTACAATGAGCAGTTCTTC
-,TRBV12-3/TRBV12-4,-,TRBJ2-2,CASSPARPGELFF,TGTGCCAGCAGCCCCGCGAGGCCCGGGGAGCTGTTTTTT
few,TRBV7-9,TRBD2,TRBJ2-3,CASSSTSGRAGDTQYF,TGTGCCAGCAGCTCCACTAGCGGGAGGGCGGGAGATACGCAGTATTTT